These T cell receptor beta chains were read from a single sample in a study of shared clonotypes between healthy human individuals. The protocol was immunoSEQ multiplex PCR, while the TCRdb copy is restricted to in-frame clones and leaves out a portion. The sample shows about 2 million clones, roughly 96% of them seen only once. The sequencing input was naive CD4+ T cells sorted from blood. These TCRs come from a young man in good health. CDR3s include the opening cysteine and the closing phenylalanine or tryptophan. A D gene is named only where the DNA matches it firmly. Clone sizes are given selectively: once, few, many, or a class where the clone is expanded.

clone size: once; V gene: TRBV5-4; J gene: TRBJ1-6; D gene: .; CDR3 protein: CASSLAGPSLSPLHF; CDR3 DNA: TGTGCCAGCAGCTTGGCTGGCCCGAGCCTCTCACCCCTCCACTTT
clone size: .; V gene: TRBV2; J gene: TRBJ1-5; D gene: TRBD1; CDR3 protein: CASSIDRGPAQPQHF; CDR3 DNA: TGTGCCAGCAGTATCGACAGGGGTCCTGCTCAGCCCCAGCATTTT
clone size: .; V gene: TRBV6-5; J gene: TRBJ2-7; D gene: TRBD2; CDR3 protein: CASRSLAGPPSEQYF; CDR3 DNA: TGTGCCAGCAGGAGTCTAGCGGGCCCTCCCTCCGAGCAGTACTTC
clone size: .; V gene: TRBV6-5; J gene: TRBJ2-7; D gene: TRBD2; CDR3 protein: CASSFQREAYEQYF; CDR3 DNA: TGTGCCAGCAGTTTCCAGCGGGAGGCCTACGAGCAGTACTTC
clone size: .; V gene: TRBV7-9; J gene: TRBJ1-1; D gene: TRBD1; CDR3 protein: CASAQDREAFF; CDR3 DNA: TGTGCCAGCGCCCAGGACAGGGAAGCTTTCTTT
clone size: once; V gene: TRBV18; J gene: TRBJ1-1; D gene: .; CDR3 protein: CASSPEGGGTEAFF; CDR3 DNA: TGTGCCAGCTCACCGGAGGGGGGCGGCACTGAAGCTTTCTTT
clone size: .; V gene: TRBV27; J gene: TRBJ2-7; D gene: TRBD1; CDR3 protein: CASRRLGQGSYEQYF; CDR3 DNA: TGTGCCAGCAGAAGGCTCGGACAGGGTTCCTACGAGCAGTACTTC
clone size: .; V gene: TRBV5-1; J gene: TRBJ2-3; D gene: TRBD2; CDR3 protein: CASTPGTQGLAGVTDTQYF; CDR3 DNA: TGCGCCAGCACCCCGGGGACCCAGGGACTAGCGGGGGTTACAGATACGCAGTATTTT
clone size: .; V gene: TRBV5-1; J gene: TRBJ1-3; D gene: .; CDR3 protein: CASSLEVSGNTIYF; CDR3 DNA: TGCGCCAGCAGCTTGGAAGTTTCGGGAAACACCATATATTTT
clone size: .; V gene: TRBV5-4; J gene: TRBJ1-2; D gene: .; CDR3 protein: CASSVFRRGLGYGYTF; CDR3 DNA: TGTGCCAGCAGCGTATTTCGACGGGGATTGGGGTATGGCTACACCTTC
clone size: once; V gene: TRBV2; J gene: TRBJ2-1; D gene: TRBD2; CDR3 protein: CASSEWAGGGNEQFF; CDR3 DNA: TGTGCCAGCAGTGAATGGGCGGGAGGGGGAAATGAGCAGTTCTTC
clone size: .; V gene: TRBV5-4; J gene: TRBJ2-1; D gene: TRBD2; CDR3 protein: CASSLKIAGVYYNEQFF; CDR3 DNA: TGTGCCAGCAGCTTGAAAATAGCGGGAGTCTATTACAATGAGCAGTTCTTC
clone size: .; V gene: TRBV5-4; J gene: TRBJ1-2; D gene: .; CDR3 protein: CASSLTQGSGYGYTF; CDR3 DNA: TGTGCCAGCAGCCTTACGCAGGGGTCAGGCTATGGCTACACCTTC
clone size: .; V gene: TRBV4-2; J gene: TRBJ2-2; D gene: TRBD2; CDR3 protein: CASSQDSGGAATGELFF; CDR3 DNA: TGTGCCAGCAGCCAGGACAGCGGGGGGGCCGCCACCGGGGAGCTGTTTTTT
clone size: .; V gene: TRBV7-3; J gene: TRBJ2-7; D gene: TRBD1; CDR3 protein: CASSLRGTGHYEQYF; CDR3 DNA: TGTGCCAGCAGCTTACGGGGGACAGGGCACTACGAGCAGTACTTC
clone size: .; V gene: TRBV5-1; J gene: TRBJ2-2; D gene: .; CDR3 protein: CASSFGTNTGELFF; CDR3 DNA: TGCGCCAGCAGCTTTGGGACGAACACCGGGGAGCTGTTTTTT
clone size: .; V gene: TRBV10-3; J gene: TRBJ1-5; D gene: .; CDR3 protein: CAISESDPLGRQPQHF; CDR3 DNA: TGTGCCATCAGTGAGTCGGACCCACTAGGAAGGCAGCCCCAGCATTTT
clone size: .; V gene: TRBV7-9; J gene: TRBJ2-2; D gene: TRBD1; CDR3 protein: CASSLRTGDTGELFF; CDR3 DNA: TGTGCCAGCAGCTTACGGACAGGGGACACCGGGGAGCTGTTTTTT
clone size: once; V gene: TRBV7-2; J gene: TRBJ1-1; D gene: .; CDR3 protein: CASSLLTEAFF; CDR3 DNA: TGTGCCAGCAGCTTATTGACTGAAGCTTTCTTT
clone size: .; V gene: TRBV6-5; J gene: TRBJ2-5; D gene: TRBD1; CDR3 protein: CASSYRGRGTPPEYF; CDR3 DNA: TGTGCCAGCAGTTACAGGGGCAGGGGGACACCCCCAGAGTACTTC
clone size: .; V gene: TRBV5-1; J gene: TRBJ2-1; D gene: TRBD2; CDR3 protein: CASSMGLAGYNEQFF; CDR3 DNA: TGCGCCAGCAGCATGGGACTAGCGGGCTACAATGAGCAGTTCTTC
clone size: .; V gene: TRBV2; J gene: TRBJ1-2; D gene: TRBD1; CDR3 protein: CASSSTGTGGRHTF; CDR3 DNA: TGTGCCAGCAGTTCGACCGGGACAGGGGGTAGGCACACCTTC
clone size: .; V gene: TRBV7-6; J gene: TRBJ1-2; D gene: TRBD1; CDR3 protein: CASSFQRTGPYGYTF; CDR3 DNA: TGTGCCAGCAGCTTCCAAAGGACAGGCCCCTATGGCTACACCTTC
clone size: .; V gene: TRBV28; J gene: TRBJ2-3; D gene: .; CDR3 protein: CASSRTDTQYF; CDR3 DNA: TGTGCCAGCAGCCGGACAGATACGCAGTATTTT
clone size: .; V gene: TRBV11-2; J gene: TRBJ2-3; D gene: TRBD2; CDR3 protein: CASSKGGLAVTDTQYF; CDR3 DNA: TGTGCCAGCAGCAAGGGGGGACTAGCGGTCACAGATACGCAGTATTTT
clone size: .; V gene: TRBV7-2; J gene: TRBJ2-3; D gene: .; CDR3 protein: CASSLVATPGTQYF; CDR3 DNA: TGTGCCAGCAGCTTAGTTGCAACGCCGGGTACGCAGTATTTT
clone size: .; V gene: TRBV6-1; J gene: TRBJ1-5; D gene: .; CDR3 protein: CASSDRQDQPQHF; CDR3 DNA: TGTGCCAGCAGTGACCGTCAGGATCAGCCCCAGCATTTT
clone size: .; V gene: TRBV6-5; J gene: TRBJ1-6; D gene: .; CDR3 protein: CASSYSLTGSPLHF; CDR3 DNA: TGTGCCAGCAGTTACAGCCTAACTGGTTCACCCCTCCACTTT
clone size: .; V gene: TRBV5-1; J gene: TRBJ2-1; D gene: TRBD2; CDR3 protein: CASSPGLEYNEQFF; CDR3 DNA: TGCGCCAGCAGCCCAGGACTAGAGTACAATGAGCAGTTCTTC
clone size: .; V gene: TRBV2; J gene: TRBJ2-3; D gene: .; CDR3 protein: CASSPQGGVPDTQYF; CDR3 DNA: TGTGCCAGCAGTCCCCAAGGAGGTGTCCCAGATACGCAGTATTTT
clone size: once; V gene: TRBV30; J gene: TRBJ2-1; D gene: .; CDR3 protein: CAWRPKTGIHEQFF; CDR3 DNA: TGTGCCTGGAGACCAAAAACAGGGATCCATGAGCAGTTCTTC
clone size: .; V gene: TRBV7-6; J gene: TRBJ1-2; D gene: TRBD1; CDR3 protein: CASSPGTGYGYTF; CDR3 DNA: TGTGCCAGCAGCCCCGGGACAGGGTATGGCTACACCTTC
clone size: .; V gene: TRBV7-2; J gene: TRBJ1-5; D gene: .; CDR3 protein: CASSSPRGAFNQPQHF; CDR3 DNA: TGTGCCAGCAGCTCCCCGCGCGGGGCGTTTAATCAGCCCCAGCATTTT
clone size: .; V gene: TRBV9; J gene: TRBJ2-5; D gene: .; CDR3 protein: CASSGGLQETQYF; CDR3 DNA: TGTGCCAGCAGCGGGGGACTTCAAGAGACCCAGTACTTC
clone size: .; V gene: TRBV6-1; J gene: TRBJ2-5; D gene: .; CDR3 protein: CASSEYPRVKKYF; CDR3 DNA: TGTGCCAGCAGTGAATACCCCCGAGTTAAAAAGTACTTC
clone size: .; V gene: TRBV7-3; J gene: TRBJ2-1; D gene: TRBD2; CDR3 protein: CASSLAGTSGYNEQFF; CDR3 DNA: TGTGCCAGCAGCTTGGCGGGGACTAGCGGATACAATGAGCAGTTCTTC
clone size: .; V gene: TRBV6-6; J gene: TRBJ2-4; D gene: .; CDR3 protein: CASRSKNVPRIQYF; CDR3 DNA: TGTGCCAGCAGATCCAAAAACGTACCACGGATTCAGTACTTC
clone size: .; V gene: TRBV10-3; J gene: TRBJ2-7; D gene: .; CDR3 protein: CAISEVRGALYEQYF; CDR3 DNA: TGTGCCATCAGTGAGGTCAGGGGCGCTCTGTACGAGCAGTACTTC
clone size: .; V gene: TRBV7-9; J gene: TRBJ2-1; D gene: TRBD2; CDR3 protein: CASSLELAGVEQFF; CDR3 DNA: TGTGCCAGCAGCTTAGAACTAGCGGGAGTCGAGCAGTTCTTC
clone size: .; V gene: TRBV5-1; J gene: TRBJ2-1; D gene: TRBD2; CDR3 protein: CASSFAPSGSGNEQFF; CDR3 DNA: TGCGCCAGCAGCTTCGCTCCAAGCGGGAGCGGAAATGAGCAGTTCTTC
clone size: .; V gene: TRBV5-1; J gene: TRBJ2-5; D gene: TRBD1; CDR3 protein: CASSMTGGGETQYF; CDR3 DNA: TGCGCCAGCAGCATGACAGGGGGCGGAGAGACCCAGTACTTC
clone size: once; V gene: TRBV19; J gene: TRBJ2-5; D gene: TRBD1; CDR3 protein: CASSPMTGARETQYF; CDR3 DNA: TGTGCCAGTAGTCCCATGACAGGGGCGAGGGAGACCCAGTACTTC
clone size: few; V gene: TRBV7-9; J gene: TRBJ1-1; D gene: .; CDR3 protein: CASSLQENTEAFF; CDR3 DNA: TGTGCCAGCAGCTTACAGGAGAACACTGAAGCTTTCTTT